This T cell receptor beta chain came from a study of vaccination and CD4 T cells after COVID-19. Study-level information: Post-COVID specimens were obtained a median around 100 days after diagnosis (range 35 to 161). Typically, post-vaccine samples were obtained a median roughly 70 days after dose two, within a range of 14 to 241.

With respect to this clonotype: Its antigen is not identified.

Germline V gene sequence: CDR1 DFQATT, CDR2 SNEGSKA (reference sequence). With 6 bases removed from V and 4 bases from J, the gap between germline ends came to 9 bases. This CDR3 is built from 12 residues. Treatment of the sample: roughly ten-day PBMC culture with coronavirus spike peptide pools or control peptides (ViraFEST assay). The Oncomine TCR Beta short-read assay was what sequenced the DNA obtained from cultured CD4+ T cells. TCRdb reprocessed the PCR reads with MiXCR, giving one entry per CDR3 protein. The table includes more than 4,500 distinct CDR3 sequences, 46% detected once. The chain joins TRBV20-1 to TRBJ2-2; D uncertain. This receptor was identified in a human donor who had recovered from COVID-19. The sequenced material came from CD4+ T cells from blood, cultured in vitro. CDR3 nucleotides: TGCAGTGCCTCCCCTGGCACCGGGGAGCTGTTTTTT. Residues: CSASPGTGELFF.